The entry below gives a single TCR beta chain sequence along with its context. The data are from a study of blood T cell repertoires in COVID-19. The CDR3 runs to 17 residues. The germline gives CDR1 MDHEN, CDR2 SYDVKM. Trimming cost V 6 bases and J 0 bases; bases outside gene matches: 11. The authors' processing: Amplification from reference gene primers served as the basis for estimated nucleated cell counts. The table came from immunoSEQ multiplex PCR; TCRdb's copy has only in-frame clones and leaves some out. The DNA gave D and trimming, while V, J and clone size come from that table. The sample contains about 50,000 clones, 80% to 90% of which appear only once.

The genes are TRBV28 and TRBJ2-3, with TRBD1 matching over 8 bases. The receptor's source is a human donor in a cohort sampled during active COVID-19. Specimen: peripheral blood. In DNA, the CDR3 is TGTGCCAGCAGAGCAACGACAGGGGATTCTAGCACAGATACGCAGTATTTT. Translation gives CASRATTGDSSTDTQYF. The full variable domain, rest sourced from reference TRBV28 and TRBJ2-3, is DVKVTQSSRYLVKRTGEKVFLECVQDMDHENMFWYRQDPGLGLRLIYFSYDVKMKEKGDIPEGYSVSREKKERFSLILESASTNQTSMYLCASRATTGDSSTDTQYFGPGTRLTVL.